This T cell receptor beta chain emerged from a study of T cell changes during pregnancy in multiple sclerosis. Profiled with immunoSEQ multiplex PCR; TCRdb holds only in-frame clones, not every one. The sample records about 65,000 clones, roughly 92% being singletons. V was trimmed by 0 bases and J by 6 bases, leaving 19 bases between them. CDR1 and CDR2 from the germline V gene are SEHNR and FQNEAQ (reference sequence). The CDR3 is 17 residues long. V and J are TRBV7-9 and TRBJ2-3; possible D gene TRBD1, 5 bases. The sequence derives from a female donor in good health, enrolled as a control in a pregnancy study. This material consisted of CD8+ T cells from peripheral blood mononuclear cells, taken in the third trimester of pregnancy. The CDR3: CASSLAQGREGLDTQYF. The CDR3 nucleotides are TGTGCCAGCAGCTTAGCGCAAGGCAGGGAAGGTTTGGATACGCAGTATTTT.